This T cell receptor (beta chain) was recovered during a study of T cells after yellow fever vaccination. Findings of the study overall: It was a weaker secondary response, yet one that peaked faster, at day 5 versus 15.

TCRdb itself ran the 5' RACE reads through MiXCR, one entry per CDR3 protein. This sample yields some 250,000 distinct CDR3 sequences, of which 6.9% are seen a single time; more than 0.8% belongs to the top ten. A few counts support this clonotype. The antigen is unknown. The CDR3 runs to 14 residues. CDR1 and CDR2 (germline): MNHNS, SASEGT. V was pared by 5 bases and J by 3 bases, with 13 bases between. The receptor's source is a man younger than 45 who received the YFV17D yellow fever vaccine. The chain combines TRBV6-1 with TRBJ1-1, with D unresolved. This sample comprised CD4+ T cells sorted from PBMCs, obtained 15 days after the yellow fever booster vaccination. CDR3 DNA: TGTGCCAGCAGTAATCGGGTGGGTTACACTGAAGCTTTCTTT. It codes for CASSNRVGYTEAFF.